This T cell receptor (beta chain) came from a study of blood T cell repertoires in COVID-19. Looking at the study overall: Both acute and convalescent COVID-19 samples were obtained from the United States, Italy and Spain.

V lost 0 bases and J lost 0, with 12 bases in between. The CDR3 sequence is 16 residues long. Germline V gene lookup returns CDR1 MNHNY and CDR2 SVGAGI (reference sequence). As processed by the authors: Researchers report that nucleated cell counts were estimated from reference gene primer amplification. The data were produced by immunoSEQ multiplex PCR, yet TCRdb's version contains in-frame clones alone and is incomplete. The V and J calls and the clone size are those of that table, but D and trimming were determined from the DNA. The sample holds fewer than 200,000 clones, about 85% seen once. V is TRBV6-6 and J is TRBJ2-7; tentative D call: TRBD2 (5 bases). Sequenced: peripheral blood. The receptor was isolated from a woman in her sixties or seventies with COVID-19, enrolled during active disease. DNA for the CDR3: TGTGCCAGCAGTTACTCGATGGCGGGTAGCTCCTACGAGCAGTACGTC. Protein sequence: CASSYSMAGSSYEQYV.